This T cell receptor (beta chain) was recorded in a study of cytomegalovirus exposure and HLA in healthy donors. Overall study: As released early, the data held 65 million to 90 million unique TCRs from HLA-typed donors.

Comments on this clone: Its cognate antigen is unknown.

Overall study findings and caveats: The authors later linked a missense DCLRE1C variant to TCR beta V- and J-gene trimming. Several of the most significant clusters appeared, in a later analysis, to be linked to common viral pathogens. Most likely, a cluster of highly shared sequence variants arose as a sequencing artifact.

The study ran its PCR with 60 Vbeta and 13 Jbeta primers. TCRdb keeps only in-frame clones here, not all; method: immunoSEQ multiplex PCR. The top ten clones hold around 1.5% of a sample with about 180,000 clones, about 79% of them seen once. This TCR derives from a man in his late teens or twenties in good health and CMV-seronegative. The sample comprised PBMCs.

The CDR3 spells CASSLAVGLAGYEQFF. CDR3 coding DNA: TGTGCCAGCAGCTTAGCGGTGGGACTAGCGGGATATGAGCAGTTCTTC. The gene calls are TRBV7-2 and TRBJ2-1, with 13 bases lining up with TRBD2. CDR3 length: 16 residues. J was trimmed by 8 bases and V by 0 bases; bases with no gene match: 4. Germline V gene sequence: CDR1 SGHTA, CDR2 FQGNSA.